These 30 T cell receptor beta chains share one sample of origin, sequenced in a study of OX40 agonist ivuxolimab in advanced cancers. Assay used: immunoSEQ multiplex PCR; TCRdb lists only in-frame clones, some missing. The sample consists of about 69,000 clones, 80% to 90% of them appearing once. The sequencing here drew on CD4+ or CD8+ T cells sorted from blood, taken in a trial of the OX40 agonist ivuxolimab. The source is an adult with an advanced solid tumor such as melanoma, head and neck, liver or kidney cancer.

The gene calls are TRBV7-6 and TRBJ2-2; the D is unclear. CDR1 is SGHVS and CDR2 is FNYEAQ in the germline V gene. V was clipped by 2 bases and J by 6 bases, with 16 bases between them. This CDR3 region has 16 residues. CDR3 loop: CASSLLERGAAGELFF. The CDR3 DNA sequence: TGTGCCAGCAGCTTACTTGAGCGAGGAGCCGCCGGGGAGCTGTTTTTT. Filled out from reference TRBV7-6 and TRBJ2-2, the complete variable domain reads GAGVSQSPRYKVTKRGQDVALRCDPISGHVSLYWYRQALGQGPEFLTYFNYEAQQDKSGLPNDRFSAERPEGSISTLTIQRTEQRDSAMYRCASSLLERGAAGELFFGEGSRLTVL.

V and J are TRBV28 and TRBJ2-7; possibly TRBD1 for D (6 bases). Per the germline V gene, CDR1 is MDHEN and CDR2 is SYDVKM. There are 14 residues in the CDR3. V lost 3 bases to trimming and J lost 6 bases, with 15 bases between them. The CDR3 region is CASSFRGDFGEQYF. The CDR3 nucleotides read TGTGCCAGCAGTTTCAGGGGCGATTTCGGCGAGCAGTACTTC.

V usage is TRBV7-9 and J usage is TRBJ1-3, with D unresolved. Germline lookup yields CDR1 SEHNR and CDR2 FQNEAQ (reference sequence). The V and J ends lost 1 base and 3 bases respectively, with 16 bases between them. This CDR3 has 17 amino acids. In nucleotides, the CDR3 is TGTGCCAGCAGCTTAGACCCTTCCAAGGTCGGTGGAAACACCATATATTTT. Translated, it gives CASSLDPSKVGGNTIYF. Using reference TRBV7-9 and TRBJ1-3 for the parts outside the CDR3, the full variable domain is DTGVSQNPRHKITKRGQNVTFRCDPISEHNRLYWYRQTLGQGPEFLTYFQNEAQLEKSRLLSDRFSAERPKGSFSTLEIQRTEQGDSAMYLCASSLDPSKVGGNTIYFGEGSWLTVV.

V and J are TRBV6-1 and TRBJ2-7; 7 bases are shared with TRBD1. The CDR3 totals 15 residues. Germline trimming cut 7 bases from V and 0 bases from J; bases unmatched to any gene: 9. The germline V gene has CDR1 MNHNS and CDR2 SASEGT. The CDR3 DNA sequence: TGTGCCAGCACTCCGCCGGGACAGAGCTCCTACGAGCAGTACTTC. Residues: CASTPPGQSSYEQYF.

The chain recombines TRBV7-2 with TRBJ2-7; maybe TRBD2 (7 bases). CDR3 length equals 15 residues. Germline V gene lookup returns CDR1 SGHTA and CDR2 FQGNSA. Trimming stripped 5 bases from V and 5 bases from J, with 19 bases between. The CDR3 DNA reads TGTGCCAGCAGCCCCGGCGGCGGGGGCGAAAACGAGCAGTACTTC. Amino acid sequence: CASSPGGGGENEQYF.

The chain recombines TRBV5-6 with TRBJ2-4, with 10 bases fitting TRBD1. This CDR3 comprises 15 residues. Germline V gene data show CDR1 as SGHDT and CDR2 as YYEEEE. V shed 3 bases, J shed 8 bases, and the junction held 8 bases outside the gene matches. DNA for the CDR3: TGTGCCAGCAGCTCCACCGGGACAGGGGTTGACATTCAGTACTTC. Translation: CASSSTGTGVDIQYF.

The rearrangement links TRBV27 to TRBJ2-3; 7 nucleotides line up with TRBD2. Germline CDR1 MNHEY, CDR2 SMNVEV (reference sequence). Unmatched junction bases numbered 7, after V lost 5 bases and J lost 5 bases. This CDR3 has 14 amino acids. The CDR3 here is CASSLAVNVDTQYF. The CDR3 DNA sequence: TGTGCCAGCAGTCTAGCGGTTAATGTAGATACGCAGTATTTT.

V and J are TRBV7-2 and TRBJ1-2; no definite D call. The germline V and J ends were trimmed by 5 bases and 0 bases, with 13 bases remaining between them. The CDR3 has 15 residues. CDR1 is SGHTA and CDR2 is FQGNSA in the germline V gene. The CDR3 DNA reads as TGTGCCAGCAGCCTCGTGACGTCAGCTAACTATGGCTACACCTTC. It specifies CASSLVTSANYGYTF.

The chain employs TRBV7-8 and TRBJ2-7; D may be TRBD1 or TRBD2 (5 bases each). With 5 bases removed from V and 3 bases from J, the gap between germline ends came to 11 bases. The CDR3 runs 13 residues. CDR1 is SGHVS, CDR2 FQNEAQ, per germline. CDR3 sequence reads: CASSGTKNYEQYF. For the CDR3, the DNA is TGTGCCAGCAGCGGGACGAAGAACTACGAGCAGTACTTC. Combining the CDR3 with reference TRBV7-8 and TRBJ2-7 gives the whole variable domain GAGVSQSPRYKVAKRGQDVALRCDPISGHVSLFWYQQALGQGPEFLTYFQNEAQLDKSGLPSDRFFAERPEGSVSTLKIQRTQQEDSAVYLCASSGTKNYEQYFGPGTRLTVT.

The rearrangement links TRBV27 to TRBJ2-7; possibly TRBD1 for D (6 bases). The CDR3 is 16 residues long. Germline CDR1 MNHEY, CDR2 SMNVEV (reference sequence). V was cut by 5 bases and J by 3 bases, with 20 bases left in between. CDR3 in amino acids: CASSASLQGVGYEQYF. DNA for the CDR3: TGTGCCAGCAGTGCTTCATTACAGGGAGTTGGCTACGAGCAGTACTTC.

V gene TRBV10-3 combines with J gene TRBJ2-7, with a tentative D call TRBD1 (6 bases). Trimming left V 4 bases short and J 2 bases short, with 21 bases between. This CDR3 contains 17 residues. Per the germline V gene, CDR1 is ENHRY and CDR2 is SYGVKD. The CDR3 is CAISVQGQGVYTYEQYF. CDR3 sequence (DNA): TGTGCCATCAGTGTCCAGGGGCAGGGTGTCTATACCTACGAGCAGTACTTC.

This chain uses TRBV6-6 with TRBJ2-5; 8 positions agree with TRBD1. Germline CDR1 and CDR2: MNHNY and SVGAGI (reference sequence). This CDR3 region has 14 residues. After removal of 0 bases from V and 3 bases from J, the junction contained 0 bases not matched to a gene. Here the CDR3 DNA reads TGTGCCAGCAGTTACTCGACAGGGGAAGAGACCCAGTACTTC. Translation: CASSYSTGEETQYF.

This clone was seen once. V gene TRBV27 combines with J gene TRBJ2-5, with D perhaps TRBD2 (5 bases). CDR3 length: 13 residues. The germline V gene encodes CDR1 MNHEY and CDR2 SMNVEV (reference sequence). V lost 4 bases to trimming and J lost 2 bases, with 8 bases between them. Written as DNA, the CDR3 is TGTGCCAGCAGTTCGGGGTGGCAAGAGACCCAGTACTTC. Residues: CASSSGWQETQYF.

This sequence joins TRBV27 and TRBJ1-1; D is ambiguous. This CDR3 is 13 amino acids long. V dropped 8 bases and J dropped 2 bases, with 12 bases sitting between them. The germline gives CDR1 MNHEY, CDR2 SMNVEV (reference sequence). CDR3 sequence (DNA): TGTGCCAGCTCGGGAGGAGGAAACACTGAAGCTTTCTTT. Translated, it gives CASSGGGNTEAFF.

This clone has only one observation. The chain couples TRBV7-9 to TRBJ2-3; D is undetermined. V lost 5 bases and J lost 4, with 10 bases in between. The CDR3 has 13 amino acids. Germline CDR1 reads SEHNR; CDR2 reads FQNEAQ (reference sequence). CDR3 in amino acids: CASSLPRADTQYF. In DNA, the CDR3 is TGTGCCAGCAGCCTCCCCCGTGCAGATACGCAGTATTTT.

The gene calls are TRBV19 and TRBJ1-5; 9 bases line up with TRBD1. V shed 6 bases and J 5 bases; nucleotides not matched to a gene: 8. CDR3 length equals 15 residues. The germline V gene has CDR1 LNHDA and CDR2 SQIVND (reference sequence). The CDR3 region has the DNA TGTGCCAGTAGGAAGGGGACAGGGAAGCATCAGCCCCAGCATTTT. The encoded protein is CASRKGTGKHQPQHF.

J is TRBJ2-7 and V is TRBV28; the D is unclear. V was pared by 5 bases and J by 2 bases, with 1 base between. The CDR3 totals 10 residues. In germline, CDR1 is MDHEN, CDR2 SYDVKM. The CDR3 nucleotides are TGTGCCAGCAGTACCTACGAGCAGTACTTC. Translated: CASSTYEQYF.

This CDR3 is CASSPESPTRNEQFF. Here the CDR3 DNA reads TGTGCCAGCTCACCAGAATCCCCTACACGCAATGAGCAGTTCTTC. V is TRBV18 and J is TRBJ2-1, with D hard to call. Germline V gives CDR1 KGHSH, CDR2 LQKENI. The CDR3 totals 15 residues. V was cut by 2 bases and J by 6 bases, with 14 bases left in between.

V and J are TRBV4-1 and TRBJ2-2; D perhaps matches TRBD1 (6 bases). The CDR3 is made up of 20 amino acids. Germline CDR1 is MGHRA and CDR2 is YSYEKL. The ends were cut back, 3 bases at V and 3 bases at J, with 26 bases in the middle. The CDR3 DNA is TGCGCCAGCAGCCAGTGGATGCTTCCAAAGCAACAGGGATACACCGGGGAGCTGTTTTTT. It encodes CASSQWMLPKQQGYTGELFF.

The chain joins TRBV5-6 to TRBJ2-2, with a possible D match to TRBD2 (7 bases). The CDR3 runs 18 residues. The germline V and J ends were trimmed by 0 bases and 1 base, with 16 bases remaining between them. CDR1 is SGHDT and CDR2 is YYEEEE in the germline V gene. The CDR3 region is CASSLEGEGLWNTGELFF. CDR3 in DNA: TGTGCCAGCAGCTTGGAGGGGGAGGGGCTTTGGAACACCGGGGAGCTGTTTTTT.

This chain joins TRBV28 and TRBJ2-7; no firm D call. The CDR3 contains 12 residues. V lost 5 bases and J lost 8, with 13 bases in between. Germline V lookup: CDR1 MDHEN, CDR2 SYDVKM. For the CDR3, the DNA is TGTGCCAGCAGTCCCGTCACGTCTCAGCAGTACTTC. The encoded protein is CASSPVTSQQYF.

The chain has TRBV7-2 and TRBJ2-7; 9 nucleotides match TRBD2. Germline trimming cut 1 base from V and 4 bases from J; bases unmatched to any gene: 5. Germline CDR1 reads SGHTA; CDR2 reads FQGNSA. The CDR3 length is 15 residues. CDR3 protein: CASSLGPSGAYEQYF. CDR3 nucleotide sequence: TGTGCCAGCAGCTTAGGGCCTAGCGGGGCATACGAGCAGTACTTC.

The rearrangement joins TRBV6-5 to TRBJ2-1, with D possibly called TRBD1 or TRBD2 (7 bases each). CDR1 and CDR2 from the germline V gene are MNHEY and SVGAGI. V was pared by 0 bases and J by 7 bases, with 13 bases between. The CDR3 runs to 15 residues. CDR3 loop: CASSYSAGGGNEQFF. As DNA, the CDR3 is TGTGCCAGCAGTTACTCGGCAGGGGGGGGGAATGAGCAGTTCTTC.

This clone was found once. The chain links TRBV7-2 to TRBJ2-3, with 8 bases lining up with TRBD2. After removal of 5 bases from V and 6 bases from J, the junction contained 13 bases not matched to a gene. This CDR3 comprises 16 residues. CDR1 SGHTA and CDR2 FQGNSA come from the germline V gene. The CDR3 region has the DNA TGTGCCAGCAGCCGTTTACCCGGGACTAGTGGGGATACGCAGTATTTT. It translates to CASSRLPGTSGDTQYF.

In this sample, this clone is medium-sized. V gene TRBV11-3 combines with J gene TRBJ1-3; D might be TRBD1 (6 bases). The CDR3 loop spans 20 amino acids. The germline gives CDR1 SGHNT, CDR2 YENEEA. The germline V and J ends were trimmed by 0 bases and 0 bases, with 21 bases remaining between them. CDR3 amino acids: CASSLEVRTEHYNSGNTIYF. The DNA for the CDR3 is TGTGCCAGCAGCTTAGAGGTCCGGACAGAACATTATAACTCTGGAAACACCATATATTTT.

Here the CDR3 DNA reads TGTGCCAGCAGTGTAGCGGGGGGGTTCAATGAGCAGTTCTTC. Translation gives CASSVAGGFNEQFF. The chain has TRBV25-1 and TRBJ2-1; 11 bases line up with TRBD2. This CDR3 region has 14 residues. The germline CDR1 and CDR2 sequences are MGHDK and SYGVNS. The junction had 2 bases not matched to a gene; V was cut back by 4 bases and J by 6 bases.

J is TRBJ2-7 and V is TRBV27, with D maybe TRBD1 (5 bases). Trimming took 8 bases from V and 4 from J, leaving 15 bases between them. Germline assignment: CDR1 MNHEY and CDR2 SMNVEV (reference sequence). The CDR3 covers 13 residues. The chain's CDR3 is CASAGLHRYEQYF. The CDR3 nucleotides are TGTGCCAGCGCCGGCCTCCACAGGTACGAGCAGTACTTC.

J is TRBJ1-1 and V is TRBV28; 10 bases map to TRBD1. The V gene's germline CDR1 is MDHEN and CDR2 SYDVKM. With V trimmed by 4 bases and J by 4 bases, 15 bases remained unmatched. The CDR3 loop spans 18 amino acids. CDR3 protein: CASSSVGQGEKWGTEAFF. The DNA for the CDR3 is TGTGCCAGCAGTTCGGTCGGACAGGGGGAGAAATGGGGCACTGAAGCTTTCTTT.

The chain is built from TRBV4-1 and TRBJ2-5, with D perhaps TRBD2 (5 bases). This CDR3 spans 14 amino acids. Germline V gene sequence: CDR1 MGHRA, CDR2 YSYEKL. Trimming shortened V by 4 bases and J by 9 bases, and 18 bases separated the two germline ends. CDR3 sequence reads: CASSPKEYSGSQYF. The CDR3 DNA follows: TGCGCCAGCAGCCCCAAGGAGTATTCGGGGTCCCAGTACTTC.

The chain recombines TRBV27 with TRBJ2-7, with D perhaps TRBD2 (7 bases). Trimming pared 2 bases from V and 5 bases from J, leaving 13 bases between. The CDR3 runs to 14 residues. The germline CDR1 and CDR2 sequences are MNHEY and SMNVEV (reference sequence). This CDR3 reads CASSLAGARNEQYF. CDR3 nucleotide sequence: TGTGCCAGCAGTTTAGCGGGGGCCAGGAACGAGCAGTACTTC.